This is a list of T cell receptor beta chains from one sample in a study of regulatory T cells in long-lasting Graves disease. TCRdb re-called the multiplex PCR reads with MiXCR, one entry per CDR3 protein. Here the sample spans roughly 380,000 distinct CDR3 sequences, approximately 16% being singletons. Another study also made use of these data, one on T cells in Graves' hyperthyroidism and ophthalmopathy.

The sequencing used peripheral blood mononuclear cells (PBMCs), collected at new diagnosis, from a patient treated with antithyroid drugs. The receptors were gathered from a man aged 40-49 years with Graves disease. Each CDR3 is given with its conserved first and last residue. A D gene is named only where the DNA matches it firmly. Only part of the rows carry a size: once, few, many, or a class if the clone is expanded.

v_call: TRBV28; clone_size: many; j_call: TRBJ2-5; cdr3_length: 13; d_call: TRBD1; cdr3_nt: TGTGCCAGCAGTGAACAGGGGATGGAGACCCAGTACTTC; cdr3_aa: CASSEQGMETQYF
v_call: TRBV30; clone_size: many; j_call: TRBJ2-3; cdr3_length: 12; d_call: NA; cdr3_nt: TGTGCCTGGACGGGGACCACAGATACGCAGTATTTT; cdr3_aa: CAWTGTTDTQYF
v_call: TRBV7-2; clone_size: many; j_call: TRBJ2-5; cdr3_length: 13; d_call: TRBD2; cdr3_nt: TGTGCCAGCAACCGGGAGCGGGGGGACACCCAGTACTTC; cdr3_aa: CASNRERGDTQYF
v_call: TRBV7-9; clone_size: many; j_call: TRBJ2-1; cdr3_length: 15; d_call: TRBD2; cdr3_nt: TGTGCCAGCAGCAAAACTAGCGGGGGGCTCAATGAGCAGTTCTTC; cdr3_aa: CASSKTSGGLNEQFF
v_call: TRBV18; clone_size: many; j_call: TRBJ1-1; cdr3_length: 16; d_call: TRBD1; cdr3_nt: TGTGCCAGCTCACAAAGACAGGGGGTTGTCTCTGCTGAAGCTTTCTTT; cdr3_aa: CASSQRQGVVSAEAFF
v_call: TRBV12-5; clone_size: NA; j_call: TRBJ2-1; cdr3_length: 15; d_call: TRBD2; cdr3_nt: TGTGCTAGTGGTTTGGGCGGGGGACGGGGCAATGAGCAGTTCTTC; cdr3_aa: CASGLGGGRGNEQFF
v_call: TRBV5-6; clone_size: many; j_call: TRBJ2-3; cdr3_length: 16; d_call: NA; cdr3_nt: TGTGCCAGCAGCTTGGAATGGGAATTACGCACAGATACGCAGTATTTT; cdr3_aa: CASSLEWELRTDTQYF
v_call: TRBV5-1; clone_size: many; j_call: TRBJ1-2; cdr3_length: 16; d_call: TRBD1; cdr3_nt: TGCGCCAGCAGCTTGGCGGGGGGACAGGGAGACTATGGCTACACCTTC; cdr3_aa: CASSLAGGQGDYGYTF
v_call: TRBV29-1; clone_size: NA; j_call: TRBJ1-2; cdr3_length: 15; d_call: NA; cdr3_nt: TGCAGCGTTGAAGATCATGGGGCTGCGAACTATGGCTACACCTTC; cdr3_aa: CSVEDHGAANYGYTF
v_call: TRBV27; clone_size: many; j_call: TRBJ1-1; cdr3_length: 15; d_call: NA; cdr3_nt: TGTGCCAGCTGGAAGTTAGCAGGGGCGAACACTGAAGCTTTCTTT; cdr3_aa: CASWKLAGANTEAFF
v_call: TRBV5-1; clone_size: many; j_call: TRBJ2-1; cdr3_length: 13; d_call: NA; cdr3_nt: TGCGCCAGCGGAAGGGACCCCTACAATGAGCAGTTCTTC; cdr3_aa: CASGRDPYNEQFF
v_call: TRBV30; clone_size: few; j_call: TRBJ2-5; cdr3_length: 13; d_call: NA; cdr3_nt: TGTGCCTGGAGTGTAAGGTCCAGAGAGACCCAGTACTTC; cdr3_aa: CAWSVRSRETQYF
v_call: TRBV11-2; clone_size: few; j_call: TRBJ2-1; cdr3_length: 17; d_call: TRBD2; cdr3_nt: TGTGCCAGCAGCTCGCCCCTTAAGCGGGGCGCCTACAATGAGCAGTTCTTC; cdr3_aa: CASSSPLKRGAYNEQFF
v_call: TRBV3-1; clone_size: many; j_call: TRBJ1-1; cdr3_length: 13; d_call: NA; cdr3_nt: TGTGCCAGCAGCCATGGTAGAGGTACTGAAGCTTTCTTT; cdr3_aa: CASSHGRGTEAFF
v_call: TRBV18; clone_size: many; j_call: TRBJ2-5; cdr3_length: 14; d_call: NA; cdr3_nt: TGTGCCAGCTCACCCCGGATCCTACAAGAGACCCAGTACTTC; cdr3_aa: CASSPRILQETQYF
v_call: TRBV7-6; clone_size: NA; j_call: TRBJ2-1; cdr3_length: 16; d_call: TRBD2; cdr3_nt: TGTGCCAGCAGCGTAGGAAGTAGCGGGGGGGTCAATGAGCAGTTCTTC; cdr3_aa: CASSVGSSGGVNEQFF
v_call: TRBV6-1; clone_size: many; j_call: TRBJ1-4; cdr3_length: 16; d_call: TRBD1; cdr3_nt: TGTGCCAGCAGACCAGACAGGGCGCCCAGGGGTGAAAAACTGTTTTTT; cdr3_aa: CASRPDRAPRGEKLFF
v_call: TRBV5-1; clone_size: many; j_call: TRBJ2-7; cdr3_length: 15; d_call: TRBD2; cdr3_nt: TGCGCCAGCAGCTTGGATGCTAGCGGGGGGGCCGGACAGTACTTC; cdr3_aa: CASSLDASGGAGQYF
v_call: TRBV7-2; clone_size: NA; j_call: TRBJ1-6; cdr3_length: 15; d_call: TRBD1; cdr3_nt: TGTGCCAGCAGCTTAGTAGGGACAGGGAATTCACCCCTCCACTTT; cdr3_aa: CASSLVGTGNSPLHF
v_call: TRBV4-1; clone_size: NA; j_call: TRBJ1-4; cdr3_length: 15; d_call: NA; cdr3_nt: TGCGCCAGCAGCCAAGGGTCATCGACTAATGAAAAACTGTTTTTT; cdr3_aa: CASSQGSSTNEKLFF
v_call: TRBV28; clone_size: many; j_call: TRBJ1-4; cdr3_length: 14; d_call: NA; cdr3_nt: TGTGCCAGCAGCTCGGGCTCCACTAATGAAAAACTGTTTTTT; cdr3_aa: CASSSGSTNEKLFF
v_call: TRBV6-1; clone_size: many; j_call: TRBJ2-5; cdr3_length: 12; d_call: NA; cdr3_nt: TGTGCCAGCAGTGACATGCAAGAGACCCAGTACTTC; cdr3_aa: CASSDMQETQYF
v_call: TRBV28; clone_size: many; j_call: TRBJ1-2; cdr3_length: 13; d_call: NA; cdr3_nt: TGTGCGGGCAGGCCGATGGGAGGTGATGGCTACACCTTC; cdr3_aa: CAGRPMGGDGYTF
v_call: TRBV30; clone_size: NA; j_call: TRBJ2-5; cdr3_length: 12; d_call: NA; cdr3_nt: TGTGCCTGGAGTGTACATGAGGAGACCCAGTACTTC; cdr3_aa: CAWSVHEETQYF
v_call: TRBV18; clone_size: few; j_call: TRBJ1-2; cdr3_length: 15; d_call: NA; cdr3_nt: TGTGCCAGCTCACCTAGCAGTTATTACATCTCTGGCTACACCTTC; cdr3_aa: CASSPSSYYISGYTF
v_call: TRBV7-9; clone_size: many; j_call: TRBJ2-3; cdr3_length: 14; d_call: NA; cdr3_nt: TGTGCCAGCAGCTTCCCGGTTCGCACAGATACGCAGTATTTT; cdr3_aa: CASSFPVRTDTQYF
v_call: TRBV12-3/TRBV12-4; clone_size: many; j_call: TRBJ1-5; cdr3_length: 12; d_call: NA; cdr3_nt: TGTGCCAGCACCACCGACAATCAGCCCCAGCATTTT; cdr3_aa: CASTTDNQPQHF
v_call: TRBV24-1; clone_size: NA; j_call: TRBJ1-2; cdr3_length: 14; d_call: NA; cdr3_nt: TGTGCCACCAGTGATCCAGACAGCAACTATGGCTACACCTTC; cdr3_aa: CATSDPDSNYGYTF
v_call: TRBV4-1; clone_size: few; j_call: TRBJ1-5; cdr3_length: 15; d_call: TRBD1; cdr3_nt: TGCGCCAGCAGTTACAGGGGAGGGAGCAATCAGCCCCAGCATTTT; cdr3_aa: CASSYRGGSNQPQHF
v_call: TRBV6-4; clone_size: once; j_call: TRBJ2-2; cdr3_length: 14; d_call: TRBD1; cdr3_nt: TGTGCCAGCAGGACAGGGGCTGGAAGAGGGGAGCTGTTTTTT; cdr3_aa: CASRTGAGRGELFF
v_call: TRBV2; clone_size: many; j_call: TRBJ2-7; cdr3_length: 13; d_call: TRBD1; cdr3_nt: TGTGCCAGCAGCCACCGGGACAGCTACGAGCAGTACTTC; cdr3_aa: CASSHRDSYEQYF
v_call: TRBV20-1; clone_size: NA; j_call: TRBJ1-3; cdr3_length: 14; d_call: NA; cdr3_nt: TGCAGTGCTAGGGGCGACGGTGCGGGGAACACCATATATTTT; cdr3_aa: CSARGDGAGNTIYF
v_call: TRBV5-1; clone_size: many; j_call: TRBJ2-3; cdr3_length: 13; d_call: NA; cdr3_nt: TGCGCCAGCAAGCCCCGAAGCACAGATACGCAGTATTTT; cdr3_aa: CASKPRSTDTQYF
v_call: TRBV7-9; clone_size: many; j_call: TRBJ2-7; cdr3_length: 13; d_call: TRBD1; cdr3_nt: TGTGCCAGCAGCCCATGGGACAGGGGGGAGTCGTACTTC; cdr3_aa: CASSPWDRGESYF
v_call: TRBV5-1; clone_size: few; j_call: TRBJ2-1; cdr3_length: 15; d_call: NA; cdr3_nt: TGCGCCAGCAGCCTGGGACTGAGCTCCTACAATGAGCAGTTCTTC; cdr3_aa: CASSLGLSSYNEQFF
v_call: TRBV6-1; clone_size: few; j_call: TRBJ2-3; cdr3_length: 15; d_call: TRBD2; cdr3_nt: TGTGCCAGCAGACCGGCCGGGGGGGGCACAGATACGCAGTATTTT; cdr3_aa: CASRPAGGGTDTQYF